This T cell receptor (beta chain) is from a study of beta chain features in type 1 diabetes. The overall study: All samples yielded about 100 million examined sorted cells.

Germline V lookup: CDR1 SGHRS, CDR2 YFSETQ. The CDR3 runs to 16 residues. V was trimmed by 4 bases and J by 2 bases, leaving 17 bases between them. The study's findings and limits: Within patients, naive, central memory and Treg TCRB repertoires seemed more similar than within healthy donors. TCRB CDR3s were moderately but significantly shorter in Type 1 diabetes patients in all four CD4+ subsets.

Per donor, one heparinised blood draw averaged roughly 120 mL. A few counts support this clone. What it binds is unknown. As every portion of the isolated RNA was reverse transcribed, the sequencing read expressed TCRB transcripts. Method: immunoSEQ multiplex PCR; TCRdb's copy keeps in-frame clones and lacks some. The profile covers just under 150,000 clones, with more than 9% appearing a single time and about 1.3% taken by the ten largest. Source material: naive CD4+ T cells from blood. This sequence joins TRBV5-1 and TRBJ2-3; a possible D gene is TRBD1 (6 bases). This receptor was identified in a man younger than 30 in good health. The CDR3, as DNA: TGCGCCAGCAGCGCAGCCGGGACACTACTCACAGATACGCAGTATTTT. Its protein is CASSAAGTLLTDTQYF. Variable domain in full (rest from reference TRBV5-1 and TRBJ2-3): KAGVTQTPRYLIKTRGQQVTLSCSPISGHRSVSWYQQTPGQGLQFLFEYFSETQRNKGNFPGRFSGRQFSNSRSEMNVSTLELGDSALYLCASSAAGTLLTDTQYFGPGTRLTVL.